The sequence of this T cell receptor (beta chain) was determined in a study of T-cell memory formation after mild COVID-19. General study results and limits: Researchers found some responding clones in pre-infection memory, a sign that cross-reactive memory joined.

From the 5' RACE reads, TCRdb called clonotypes with MiXCR, one entry per CDR3 protein. The sample shows 100,000 to 150,000 distinct CDR3 sequences, around 15% of them seen only once. Regarding this clonotype: Its antigen is currently unknown.

V lost 1 base, J lost 5 bases, and 7 bases stayed unmatched. CDR3 length: 15 residues. Germline loops: CDR1 LGHDT, CDR2 YNNKEL (reference sequence). The sample comprised PBMCs or a T cell subset sorted from them (not recorded which). The chain is built from TRBV3-1 and TRBJ2-5; TRBD1 aligns across 7 bases. The clonotype comes from a man aged 18 to 30 who had mild COVID-19 (a few samples of this study predate the infection). Cell type and time point are not known. The CDR3 coding sequence is TGTGCCAGCAGCCAAGTAAGCAGGGGGTTGGAGACCCAGTACTTC. This sequence encodes CASSQVSRGLETQYF.